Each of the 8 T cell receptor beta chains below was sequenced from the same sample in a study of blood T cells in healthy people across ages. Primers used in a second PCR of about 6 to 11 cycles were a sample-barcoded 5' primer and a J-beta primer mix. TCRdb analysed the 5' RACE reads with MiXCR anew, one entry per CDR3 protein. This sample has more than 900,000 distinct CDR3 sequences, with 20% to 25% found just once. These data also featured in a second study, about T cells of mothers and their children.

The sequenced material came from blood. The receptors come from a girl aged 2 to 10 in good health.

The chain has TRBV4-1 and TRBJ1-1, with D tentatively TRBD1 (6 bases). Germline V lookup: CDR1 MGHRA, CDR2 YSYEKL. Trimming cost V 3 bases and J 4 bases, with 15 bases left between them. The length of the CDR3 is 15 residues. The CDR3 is CASSHLQGLSTEAFF. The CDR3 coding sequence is TGCGCCAGCAGCCATCTACAGGGTCTGAGCACTGAAGCTTTCTTT.

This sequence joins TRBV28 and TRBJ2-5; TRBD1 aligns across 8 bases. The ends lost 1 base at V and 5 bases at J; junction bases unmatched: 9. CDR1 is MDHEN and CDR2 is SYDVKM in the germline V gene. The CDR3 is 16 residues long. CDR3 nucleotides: TGTGCCAGCAGTTTATCGACAGGGGCTCTTCTGGAGACCCAGTACTTC. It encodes CASSLSTGALLETQYF.

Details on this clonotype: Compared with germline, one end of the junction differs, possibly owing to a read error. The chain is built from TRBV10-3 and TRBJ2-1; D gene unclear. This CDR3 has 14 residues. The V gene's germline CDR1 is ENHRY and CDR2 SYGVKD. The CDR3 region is CAIRVTSSYYEQFF. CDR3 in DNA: TGTGCCATCAGGGTCACAAGCTCCTACTATGAGCAGTTCTTC.

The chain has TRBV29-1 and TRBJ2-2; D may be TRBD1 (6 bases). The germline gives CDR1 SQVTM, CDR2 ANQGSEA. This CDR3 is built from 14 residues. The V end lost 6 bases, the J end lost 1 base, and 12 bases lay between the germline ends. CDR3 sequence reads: CSVRGQQNTGELFF. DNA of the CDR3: TGCAGCGTCAGGGGCCAGCAGAACACCGGGGAGCTGTTTTTT.

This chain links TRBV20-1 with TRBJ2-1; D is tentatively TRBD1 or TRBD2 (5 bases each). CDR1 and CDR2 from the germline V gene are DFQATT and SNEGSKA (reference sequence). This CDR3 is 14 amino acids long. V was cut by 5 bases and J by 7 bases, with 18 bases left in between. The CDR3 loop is CSAPWGTSNNEQFF. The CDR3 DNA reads TGCAGTGCTCCGTGGGGGACCTCTAATAATGAGCAGTTCTTC.

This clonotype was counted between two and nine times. CDR3 sequence: CASSLTGYVETQYF. The CDR3 region has the DNA TGTGCCAGCAGCTTGACAGGTTATGTAGAGACCCAGTACTTC. The chain carries TRBV5-4 and TRBJ2-5; D is possibly TRBD1 (5 bases). Germline CDR1 and CDR2: SGHNT and YYREEE (reference sequence). V dropped 1 base and J dropped 4 bases, with 11 bases sitting between them. The length of the CDR3 is 14 residues. Using reference TRBV5-4 and TRBJ2-5 for the parts outside the CDR3, the full variable domain is ETGVTQSPTHLIKTRGQQVTLRCSSQSGHNTVSWYQQALGQGPQFIFQYYREEENGRGNFPPRFSGLQFPNYSSELNVNALELDDSALYLCASSLTGYVETQYFGPGTRLLVL.

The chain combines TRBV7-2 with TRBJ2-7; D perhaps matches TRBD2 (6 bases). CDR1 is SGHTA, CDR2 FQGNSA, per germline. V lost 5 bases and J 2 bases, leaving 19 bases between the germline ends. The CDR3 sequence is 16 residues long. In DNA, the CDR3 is TGTGCCAGCAGCCCGATCCCTAGCGACATTACCTACGAGCAGTACTTC. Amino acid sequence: CASSPIPSDITYEQYF.

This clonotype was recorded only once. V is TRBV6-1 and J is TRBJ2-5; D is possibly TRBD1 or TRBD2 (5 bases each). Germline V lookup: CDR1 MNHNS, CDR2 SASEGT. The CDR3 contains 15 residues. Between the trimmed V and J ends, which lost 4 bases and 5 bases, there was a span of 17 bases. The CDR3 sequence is CASSATRGGVETQYF. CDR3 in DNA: TGTGCCAGCAGTGCCACTAGGGGTGGGGTTGAGACCCAGTACTTC.